This TCR beta chain was captured by sequencing in a study of blood T cell repertoires in COVID-19. Study details: In each case, the material was cDNA or gDNA derived from T cells, B-cell-depleted T cells, or PBMCs.

Authors' analysis steps: Amplification from reference gene primers served as the basis for estimated nucleated cell counts. Assay: immunoSEQ multiplex PCR; the TCRdb copy retains only in-frame clones and omits some. V and J calls and clone size are those listed in that table; D and trimming were worked out from the DNA. The sample has under 80,000 clones; about 89% are singletons. Germline trimming cut 5 bases from V and 3 bases from J; bases unmatched to any gene: 5. Germline V CDR1 and CDR2: MNHEY, SVGAGI. This CDR3 comprises 14 residues. The rearrangement links TRBV6-5 to TRBJ1-2; 8 bases match TRBD1. The receptor was isolated from a man in his sixties with acute or convalescent COVID-19. The sample comprised peripheral blood. The CDR3 loop reads CASSITGGDYGYTF. The CDR3 nucleotides read TGTGCCAGCAGTATAACAGGGGGGGACTATGGCTACACCTTC.